A single sample is the source of the 30 T cell receptor beta chains below, sequenced in a study of Ad26.COV2.S vaccination and SARS-CoV-2 variants. Only in-frame clones appear in the TCRdb table, and some are missing; sequencing was by immunoSEQ multiplex PCR. The top ten clones hold around 10% of a sample with about 350,000 clones, 70% to 90% of them seen once. Treatment of the sample: about 20 received Ad26.COV2.S at low or high dose, single or two shots; about 5 received placebo; per-sample allocation not given. Day 63 after the first injection of vaccine or placebo was the sampling time. Material: peripheral blood, obtained in a trial of Ad26.COV2.S vaccine versus placebo. Source of these receptors: a person between 18 and 59 years old who received the Ad26.COV2.S COVID-19 vaccine or a placebo.

The rearrangement joins TRBV9 to TRBJ1-3; the D is unclear. The CDR3 consists of 15 residues. The V end lost 0 bases, the J end lost 0 bases, and 7 bases lay between the germline ends. Germline CDR1 is SGDLS and CDR2 is YYNGEE. The CDR3 region has the DNA TGTGCCAGCAGCGTAGACGGTTTCTCTGGAAACACCATATATTTT. This codes for CASSVDGFSGNTIYF. Drawing the rest from reference TRBV9 and TRBJ1-3, the complete variable domain is DSGVTQTPKHLITATGQRVTLRCSPRSGDLSVYWYQQSLDQGLQFLIQYYNGEERAKGNILERFSAQQFPDLHSELNLSSLELGDSALYFCASSVDGFSGNTIYFGEGSWLTVV.

V is TRBV27 and J is TRBJ2-2; 11 bases match TRBD2. V trimming: 3 bases; J trimming: 7 bases; junction bases outside the gene matches: 4. This CDR3 has 15 amino acids. The germline V gene encodes CDR1 MNHEY and CDR2 SMNVEV (reference sequence). CDR3 sequence reads: CASSFLGTSGGELFF. CDR3 DNA sequence: TGTGCCAGCAGTTTCCTAGGGACTAGCGGCGGGGAGCTGTTTTTT.

CDR3 DNA: TGTGCCAGCCTCGACAGGCTGCACACTGAAGCTTTCTTT. This codes for CASLDRLHTEAFF. The rearrangement joins TRBV6-5 to TRBJ1-1; tentatively, D is TRBD1 (6 bases). V gave up 8 bases and J gave up 3 bases, with 13 bases separating them. The CDR3 has 13 residues. CDR1 is MNHEY and CDR2 is SVGAGI in the germline V gene.

The V gene is TRBV11-3, the J gene TRBJ2-2, with 9 nucleotides matching TRBD1. The germline V gene has CDR1 SGHNT and CDR2 YENEEA. Trimming at V came to 5 bases and at J to 2 bases, leaving 6 bases not matched to a gene. This CDR3 has 16 amino acids. The CDR3 protein is CASSPWTGANTGELFF. The CDR3 bases are TGTGCCAGCAGCCCCTGGACAGGGGCTAACACCGGGGAGCTGTTTTTT.

This chain uses TRBV2 with TRBJ2-3; D remains ambiguous. Per the germline V gene, CDR1 is SNHLY and CDR2 is FYNNEI. CDR3 length: 16 residues. V lost 3 bases and J lost 7, with 20 bases in between. The CDR3 DNA follows: TGTGCCAGCAGTGAGTTCACCCTCCAACTTGCTAATACGCAGTATTTT. Protein: CASSEFTLQLANTQYF.

Comment on this clone: The same CDR3 is also encoded by other DNA sequences in this sample. The chain recombines TRBV4-3 with TRBJ2-1, with D uncertain. V was clipped by 0 bases and J by 4 bases, with 10 bases between them. The CDR3 length is 15 residues. Germline lookup yields CDR1 LGHNA and CDR2 YSLEER. CDR3 protein: CASSQDRPAYNEQFF. The CDR3 DNA sequence: TGCGCCAGCAGCCAAGATCGGCCAGCTTACAATGAGCAGTTCTTC.

V gene TRBV7-9 combines with J gene TRBJ2-7; D might be TRBD2 (5 bases). Trimming shortened V by 1 base and J by 6 bases, and 13 bases separated the two germline ends. The CDR3 consists of 14 residues. Germline values: CDR1 SEHNR, CDR2 FQNEAQ (reference sequence). CDR3 region: CASSLVSLAGEQYF. CDR3 sequence (DNA): TGTGCCAGCAGCTTAGTCAGTTTGGCGGGCGAGCAGTACTTC.

CDR3 in amino acids: CASSFPRGRGLTEAFF. CDR3 coding DNA: TGTGCCAGCAGTTTCCCCAGGGGCAGGGGTCTCACTGAAGCTTTCTTT. The rearrangement uses TRBV6-2 or TRBV6-3 and TRBJ1-1, with a possible D match to TRBD1 (6 bases). Germline CDR1 MNHEY, CDR2 SVGEGT. The CDR3 covers 16 residues. The V gene lost 4 bases and the J gene lost 4 bases, with 19 bases spanning the gap.

V usage is TRBV7-9 and J usage is TRBJ2-2, with no clear D. V was trimmed by 5 bases and J by 4 bases, leaving 14 bases between them. Germline assignment: CDR1 SEHNR and CDR2 FQNEAQ (reference sequence). The CDR3 contains 15 residues. CDR3 DNA: TGTGCCAGCAGCACCTCGGTCGCCCCCACCGGGGAGCTGTTTTTT. It codes for CASSTSVAPTGELFF.

J is TRBJ1-1 and V is TRBV27; 7 bases are shared with TRBD1. There are 14 residues in the CDR3. V lost 5 bases and J lost 5; bases outside the gene matches: 8. Germline lookup yields CDR1 MNHEY and CDR2 SMNVEV (reference sequence). The CDR3, as DNA: TGTGCCAGCAGTACCCGTCCAGGGGGTACTGAAGCTTTCTTT. It codes for CASSTRPGGTEAFF.

The J gene is TRBJ1-4, the V gene TRBV28, with D uncertain. The germline gives CDR1 MDHEN, CDR2 SYDVKM. V lost 7 bases, J lost 11 bases, and 23 bases lay in between. The CDR3 loop spans 15 amino acids. CDR3 region: CASNSAGESKGKLFF. DNA for the CDR3: TGTGCCAGCAATTCCGCGGGAGAGTCCAAAGGGAAACTGTTTTTT.

The rearrangement uses TRBV11-3 and TRBJ2-7, with 7 bases matching TRBD1. V trimming: 0 bases; J trimming: 3 bases; junction bases outside the gene matches: 5. The CDR3 extends over 15 amino acids. Germline CDR1 reads SGHNT; CDR2 reads YENEEA. This chain's CDR3 is CASSLDSRQGYEQYF. The CDR3 DNA follows: TGTGCCAGCAGCTTAGATAGTAGACAGGGCTACGAGCAGTACTTC.

The chain is built from TRBV7-2 and TRBJ2-7; 7 bases are a match to TRBD1. Germline-derived CDR1 and CDR2 are SGHTA and FQGNSA. V trimming: 4 bases; J trimming: 7 bases; junction bases outside the gene matches: 7. The CDR3 length is 13 residues. The CDR3 loop is CASSSDRLREQYF. For the CDR3, the DNA is TGTGCCAGCAGCTCGGACAGGTTGAGGGAGCAGTACTTC. The whole variable domain, remainder taken from reference TRBV7-2 and TRBJ2-7, is GAGVSQSPSNKVTEKGKDVELRCDPISGHTALYWYRQSLGQGLEFLIYFQGNSAPDKSGLPSDRFSAERTGGSVSTLTIQRTQQEDSAVYLCASSSDRLREQYFGPGTRLTVT.

The genes are TRBV7-2 and TRBJ1-1; unclear D gene. Trimming took 5 bases from V and 2 from J, leaving 12 bases between them. The CDR3 runs to 14 residues. Germline assignment: CDR1 SGHTA and CDR2 FQGNSA. CDR3 protein: CASSLTTLNTEAFF. In DNA, the CDR3 is TGTGCCAGCAGCCTAACGACACTTAACACTGAAGCTTTCTTT.

The V gene is TRBV24-1, the J gene TRBJ2-1; the match to TRBD2 covers 8 bases. CDR3 length: 16 amino acids. V was pared by 3 bases and J by 2 bases, with 5 bases of the junction left unmatched. Germline assignment: CDR1 KGHDR and CDR2 SFDVKD. The CDR3 sequence is CATSDPQRGPYNEQFF. CDR3 in DNA: TGTGCCACCAGTGATCCCCAGCGGGGGCCCTACAATGAGCAGTTCTTC.

The chain carries TRBV5-1 and TRBJ2-1, with D tentatively TRBD1 or TRBD2 (5 bases each). Trimming took off 4 bases at V and 0 bases at J, with 20 bases between the two ends. Germline assignment: CDR1 SGHRS and CDR2 YFSETQ. The CDR3 length is 18 residues. CDR3 coding DNA: TGCGCCAGCAGCATCCCCAACGGGGCCGAGAGCTCCTACAATGAGCAGTTCTTC. It is translated as CASSIPNGAESSYNEQFF.

The chain uses TRBV2 and TRBJ2-7, with TRBD1 identical over 7 bases. The CDR3 loop spans 15 amino acids. After removal of 8 bases from V and 4 bases from J, the junction contained 14 bases not matched to a gene. Germline CDR1 reads SNHLY; CDR2 reads FYNNEI. CDR3 sequence reads: CASANRGTLVYEQYF. The DNA for the CDR3 is TGTGCCAGCGCTAACAGGGGAACCTTAGTATACGAGCAGTACTTC.

V is TRBV7-9 and J is TRBJ1-2; no reliable D call. Trimming shortened V by 1 base and J by 4 bases, and 7 bases separated the two germline ends. The germline V gene has CDR1 SEHNR and CDR2 FQNEAQ (reference sequence). The CDR3 runs 13 residues. The CDR3 sequence: CASSLVPRYGYTF. The CDR3 DNA reads TGTGCCAGCAGCTTAGTTCCGCGCTATGGCTACACCTTC.

This clone was observed once. The V gene is TRBV10-2, the J gene TRBJ1-1; D remains ambiguous. CDR1 is WSHSY, CDR2 SAAADI, per germline. The CDR3 has 13 residues. The V gene lost 3 bases and the J gene lost 5 bases, with 10 bases spanning the gap. CDR3 protein: CASSDPTGTEAFF. The CDR3 DNA is TGCGCCAGCAGTGACCCGACCGGGACTGAAGCTTTCTTT.

The chain uses TRBV5-4 and TRBJ2-1, with D possibly TRBD1 on 6 matching bases. The germline V and J ends were trimmed by 1 base and 6 bases, with 11 bases remaining between them. The CDR3 is 14 amino acids. Germline V gene sequence: CDR1 SGHNT, CDR2 YYREEE (reference sequence). In DNA, the CDR3 is TGTGCCAGCAGCTTGCAGGGGCGGATCAATGAGCAGTTCTTC. It is translated as CASSLQGRINEQFF.

The J gene is TRBJ1-2, the V gene TRBV19; 9 bases fit TRBD1. The CDR3 totals 17 residues. The germline CDR1 and CDR2 sequences are LNHDA and SQIVND (reference sequence). Trimming removed 5 bases from V and 0 bases from J; junction bases left unmatched: 10. The CDR3 spells CASSFRGTGYSNYGYTF. Here the CDR3 DNA reads TGTGCCAGTAGTTTCCGCGGGACAGGGTACTCTAACTATGGCTACACCTTC.

The J gene is TRBJ1-4, the V gene TRBV27, with D perhaps matching TRBD1 (5 bases). Trimming pared 0 bases from V and 8 bases from J, leaving 13 bases between. This CDR3 is 15 amino acids long. Germline CDR1 and CDR2: MNHEY and SMNVEV (reference sequence). The CDR3, as DNA: TGTGCCAGCAGTTTATCGAAGGGGCGTAACGAAAAACTGTTTTTT. It specifies CASSLSKGRNEKLFF.

The chain links TRBV5-1 to TRBJ2-5; D is ambiguous. CDR3 length: 11 residues. Deletions cut 1 base from V and 4 bases from J, with 2 bases between. Germline values: CDR1 SGHRS, CDR2 YFSETQ. CDR3: CASSLRETQYF. CDR3 nucleotide sequence: TGCGCCAGCAGCTTGAGAGAGACCCAGTACTTC.

The rearrangement links TRBV7-9 to TRBJ2-7; the match to TRBD2 covers 12 bases. CDR1 is SEHNR and CDR2 is FQNEAQ in the germline V gene (reference sequence). The CDR3 is made up of 16 amino acids. V was clipped by 5 bases and J by 3 bases; unmatched bases: 8. The CDR3 region is CASSRPPGLAGYEQYF. The CDR3 DNA sequence: TGTGCCAGCAGCCGACCCCCGGGACTAGCGGGCTACGAGCAGTACTTC.

The DNA for the CDR3 is TGTGCCACCAGCAGAGACAGGGGAGGTGAAAAACTGTTTTTT. It encodes CATSRDRGGEKLFF. J is TRBJ1-4 and V is TRBV15; maybe TRBD1 (6 bases). This CDR3 is built from 14 residues. Germline-derived CDR1 and CDR2 are LNHNV and YYDKDF (reference sequence). Trimming shortened V by 0 bases and J by 7 bases, and 9 bases separated the two germline ends.

The CDR3 DNA reads TGCGCCAGCAGCCTACCGGGACAGGGTATCGATGAGCAGTTCTTC. Encoded protein: CASSLPGQGIDEQFF. The genes are TRBV5-1 and TRBJ2-1, with TRBD1 matching 9 bases. Germline values: CDR1 SGHRS, CDR2 YFSETQ. This CDR3 is built from 15 residues. V gave up 4 bases and J gave up 8 bases; unmatched junction bases: 10. The full variable domain, in which reference TRBV5-1 and TRBJ2-1 provide the parts outside the CDR3, is KAGVTQTPRYLIKTRGQQVTLSCSPISGHRSVSWYQQTPGQGLQFLFEYFSETQRNKGNFPGRFSGRQFSNSRSEMNVSTLELGDSALYLCASSLPGQGIDEQFFGPGTRLTVL.

This clone has only one observation. The chain has TRBV7-9 and TRBJ1-2; perhaps TRBD1 as D (5 bases). Trimming took off 6 bases at V and 4 bases at J, with 12 bases between the two ends. Germline-derived CDR1 and CDR2 are SEHNR and FQNEAQ (reference sequence). The CDR3 runs to 13 residues. The CDR3 bases are TGTGCCAGCAGGGGGGACTTGGGCTATGGCTACACCTTC. Protein sequence: CASRGDLGYGYTF.

This chain links TRBV12-3 or TRBV12-4 with TRBJ1-5; D unresolved. The V end lost 1 base, the J end lost 7 bases, and 8 bases lay between the germline ends. The CDR3 loop spans 13 amino acids. The CDR3 region is CASSLGETQPQHF. DNA of the CDR3: TGTGCCAGCAGTTTAGGAGAAACACAGCCCCAGCATTTT.

The J gene is TRBJ1-2, the V gene TRBV5-1; TRBD1 agrees at 9 bases. V lost 0 bases and J lost 7; bases outside the gene matches: 10. The CDR3 has 16 residues. Germline lookup yields CDR1 SGHRS and CDR2 YFSETQ. The chain's CDR3 is CASSLAWTGAYGGYTF. CDR3 DNA: TGCGCCAGCAGCTTGGCTTGGACAGGGGCCTATGGTGGCTACACCTTC.

V usage is TRBV24-1 and J usage is TRBJ2-7; 14 nucleotides agree with TRBD2. V shed 3 bases, J shed 4 bases, and the junction held 4 bases outside the gene matches. Germline values: CDR1 KGHDR, CDR2 SFDVKD. This CDR3 has 16 residues. CDR3 residues: CATSDGGLAGAYEQYF. CDR3 DNA sequence: TGTGCCACCAGTGATGGGGGACTAGCGGGAGCGTACGAGCAGTACTTC.